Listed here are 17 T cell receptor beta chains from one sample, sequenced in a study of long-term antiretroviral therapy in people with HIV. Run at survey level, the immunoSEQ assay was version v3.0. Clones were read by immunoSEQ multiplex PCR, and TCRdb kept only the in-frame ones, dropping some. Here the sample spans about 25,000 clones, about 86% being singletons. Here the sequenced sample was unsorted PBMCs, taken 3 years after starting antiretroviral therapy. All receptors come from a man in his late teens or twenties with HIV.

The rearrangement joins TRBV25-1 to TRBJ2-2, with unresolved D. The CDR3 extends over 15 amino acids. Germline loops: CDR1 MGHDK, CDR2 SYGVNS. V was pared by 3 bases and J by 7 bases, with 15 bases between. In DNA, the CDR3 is TGTGCCAGCAGTGATCTCCACAATACGCACGGGGAGCTGTTTTTT. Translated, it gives CASSDLHNTHGELFF.

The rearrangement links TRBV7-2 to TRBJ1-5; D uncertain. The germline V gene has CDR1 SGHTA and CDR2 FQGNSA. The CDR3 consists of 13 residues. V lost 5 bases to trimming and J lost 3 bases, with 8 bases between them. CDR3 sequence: CASSPLYNQPQHF. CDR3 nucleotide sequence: TGTGCCAGCAGCCCACTATACAATCAGCCCCAGCATTTT.

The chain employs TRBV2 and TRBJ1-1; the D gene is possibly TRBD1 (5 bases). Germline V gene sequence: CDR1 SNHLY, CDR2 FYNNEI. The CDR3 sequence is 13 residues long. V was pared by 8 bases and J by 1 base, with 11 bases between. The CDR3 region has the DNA TGTGCCAGCGAGGGGATACGGAACACTGAAGCTTTCTTT. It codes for CASEGIRNTEAFF.

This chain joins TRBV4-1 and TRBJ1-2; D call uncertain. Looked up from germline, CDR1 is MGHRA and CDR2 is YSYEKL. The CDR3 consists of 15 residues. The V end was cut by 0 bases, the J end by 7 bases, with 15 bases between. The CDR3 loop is CASSQDSLPPSGYTF. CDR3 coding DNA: TGCGCCAGCAGCCAAGATTCGCTCCCCCCGAGTGGCTACACCTTC.

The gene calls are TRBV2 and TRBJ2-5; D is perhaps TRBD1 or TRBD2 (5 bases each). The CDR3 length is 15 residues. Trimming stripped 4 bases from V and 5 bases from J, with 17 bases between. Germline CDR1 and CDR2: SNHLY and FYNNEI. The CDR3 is CASSVRVTGRETQYF. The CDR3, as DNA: TGTGCCAGCAGTGTTCGGGTAACGGGACGGGAGACCCAGTACTTC.

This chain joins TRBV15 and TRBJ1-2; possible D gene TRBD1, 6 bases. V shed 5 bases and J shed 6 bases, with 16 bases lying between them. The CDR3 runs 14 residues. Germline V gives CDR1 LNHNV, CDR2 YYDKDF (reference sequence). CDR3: CATSARYREHGYTF. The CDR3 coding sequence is TGTGCCACCAGCGCTCGTTACAGGGAGCATGGCTACACCTTC.

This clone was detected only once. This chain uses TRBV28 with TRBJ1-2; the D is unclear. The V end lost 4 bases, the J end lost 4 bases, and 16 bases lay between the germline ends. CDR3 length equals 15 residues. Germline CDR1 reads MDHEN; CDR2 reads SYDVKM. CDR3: CASSSPHLKGYGYTF. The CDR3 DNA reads TGTGCCAGCAGTTCCCCACACCTAAAGGGCTATGGCTACACCTTC.

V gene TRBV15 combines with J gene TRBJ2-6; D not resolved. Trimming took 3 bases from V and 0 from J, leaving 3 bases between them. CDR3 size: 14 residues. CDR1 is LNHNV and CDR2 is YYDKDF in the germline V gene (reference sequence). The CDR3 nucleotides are TGTGCCACCAGCAGCGTCTCTGGGGCCAACGTCCTGACTTTC. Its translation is CATSSVSGANVLTF. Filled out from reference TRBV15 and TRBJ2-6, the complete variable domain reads DAMVIQNPRYQVTQFGKPVTLSCSQTLNHNVMYWYQQKSSQAPKLLFHYYDKDFNNEADTPDNFQSRRPNTSFCFLDIRSPGLGDTAMYLCATSSVSGANVLTFGAGSRLTVL.

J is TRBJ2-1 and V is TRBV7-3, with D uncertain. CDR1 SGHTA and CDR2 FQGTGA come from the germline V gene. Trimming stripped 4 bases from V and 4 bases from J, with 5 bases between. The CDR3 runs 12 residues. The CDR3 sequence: CASSSGYNEQFF. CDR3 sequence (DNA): TGTGCCAGCAGCTCCGGGTACAATGAGCAGTTCTTC.

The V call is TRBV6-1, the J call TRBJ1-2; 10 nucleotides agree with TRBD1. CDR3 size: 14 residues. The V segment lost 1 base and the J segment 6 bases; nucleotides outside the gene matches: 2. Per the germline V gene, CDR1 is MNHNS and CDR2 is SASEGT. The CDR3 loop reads CASSEGTGGNGYTF. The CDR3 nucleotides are TGTGCCAGCAGTGAAGGGACAGGGGGTAATGGCTACACCTTC.

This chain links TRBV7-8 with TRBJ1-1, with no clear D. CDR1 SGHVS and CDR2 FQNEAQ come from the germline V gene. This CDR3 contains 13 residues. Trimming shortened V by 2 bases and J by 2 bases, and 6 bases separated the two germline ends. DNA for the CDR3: TGTGCCAGCAGCTTAACTGACAACACTGAAGCTTTCTTT. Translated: CASSLTDNTEAFF.

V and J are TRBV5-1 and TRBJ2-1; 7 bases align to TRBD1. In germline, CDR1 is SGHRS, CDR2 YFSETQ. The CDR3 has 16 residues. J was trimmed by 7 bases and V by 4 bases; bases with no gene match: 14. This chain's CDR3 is CASSVKTGEPLNEQFF. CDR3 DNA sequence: TGCGCCAGCAGCGTGAAAACAGGGGAGCCTTTAAATGAGCAGTTCTTC.

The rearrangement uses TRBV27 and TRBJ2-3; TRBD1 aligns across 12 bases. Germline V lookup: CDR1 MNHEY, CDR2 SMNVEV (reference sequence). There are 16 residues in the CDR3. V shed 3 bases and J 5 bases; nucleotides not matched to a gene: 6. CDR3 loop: CASSFWDRGRKDTQYF. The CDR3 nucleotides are TGTGCCAGCAGTTTTTGGGACAGGGGGCGGAAAGATACGCAGTATTTT.

This CDR3 is CASSLFGGGGTDTQYF. DNA of the CDR3: TGTGCCAGCAGTTTATTCGGCGGGGGGGGCACAGATACGCAGTATTTT. The chain combines TRBV28 with TRBJ2-3, with TRBD2 matching over 9 bases. Germline loops: CDR1 MDHEN, CDR2 SYDVKM. Trimming removed 1 base from V and 1 base from J; junction bases left unmatched: 3. CDR3 length equals 16 residues. Filled out from reference TRBV28 and TRBJ2-3, the complete variable domain reads DVKVTQSSRYLVKRTGEKVFLECVQDMDHENMFWYRQDPGLGLRLIYFSYDVKMKEKGDIPEGYSVSREKKERFSLILESASTNQTSMYLCASSLFGGGGTDTQYFGPGTRLTVL.

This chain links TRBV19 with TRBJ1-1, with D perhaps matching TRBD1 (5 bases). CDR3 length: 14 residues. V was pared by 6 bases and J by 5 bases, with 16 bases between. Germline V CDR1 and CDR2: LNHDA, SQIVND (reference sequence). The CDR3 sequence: CASRYGTLGTEAFF. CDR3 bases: TGTGCCAGTAGATACGGGACCCTCGGGACTGAAGCTTTCTTT.

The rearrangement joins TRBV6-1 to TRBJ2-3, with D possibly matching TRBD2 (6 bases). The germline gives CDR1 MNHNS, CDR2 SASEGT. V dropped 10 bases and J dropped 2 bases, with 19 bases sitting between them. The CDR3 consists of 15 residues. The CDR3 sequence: CATMRGPSYTDTQYF. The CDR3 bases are TGTGCCACCATGCGGGGTCCGTCCTACACAGATACGCAGTATTTT.

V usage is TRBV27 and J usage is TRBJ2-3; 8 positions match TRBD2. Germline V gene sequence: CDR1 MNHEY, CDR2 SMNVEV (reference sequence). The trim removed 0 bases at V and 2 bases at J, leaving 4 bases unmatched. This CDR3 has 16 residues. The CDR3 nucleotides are TGTGCCAGCAGTTTATCTAGCGGGGTATTCACAGATACGCAGTATTTT. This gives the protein CASSLSSGVFTDTQYF.